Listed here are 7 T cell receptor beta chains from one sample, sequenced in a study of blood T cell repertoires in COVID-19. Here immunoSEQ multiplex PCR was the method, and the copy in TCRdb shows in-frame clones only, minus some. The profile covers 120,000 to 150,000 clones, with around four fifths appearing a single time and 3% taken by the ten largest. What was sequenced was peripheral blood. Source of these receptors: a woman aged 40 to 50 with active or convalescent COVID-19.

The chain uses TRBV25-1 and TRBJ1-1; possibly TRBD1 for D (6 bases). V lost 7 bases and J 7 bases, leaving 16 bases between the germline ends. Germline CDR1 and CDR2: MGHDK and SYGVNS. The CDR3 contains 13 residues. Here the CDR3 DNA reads TGTGCCAGCACAATCCAGGGGCAATATGAAGCTTTCTTT. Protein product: CASTIQGQYEAFF. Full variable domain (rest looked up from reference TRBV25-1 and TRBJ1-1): EADIYQTPRYLVIGTGKKITLECSQTMGHDKMYWYQQDPGMELHLIHYSYGVNSTEKGDLSSESTVSRIRTEHFPLTLESARPSHTSQYLCASTIQGQYEAFFGQGTRLTVV.

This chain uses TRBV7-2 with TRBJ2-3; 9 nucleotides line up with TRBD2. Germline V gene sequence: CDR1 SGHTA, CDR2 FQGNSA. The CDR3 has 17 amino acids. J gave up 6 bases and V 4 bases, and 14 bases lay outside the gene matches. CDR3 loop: CASSSQFGLARVDTQYF. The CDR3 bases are TGTGCCAGCAGCTCCCAATTCGGACTAGCGCGGGTGGATACGCAGTATTTT.

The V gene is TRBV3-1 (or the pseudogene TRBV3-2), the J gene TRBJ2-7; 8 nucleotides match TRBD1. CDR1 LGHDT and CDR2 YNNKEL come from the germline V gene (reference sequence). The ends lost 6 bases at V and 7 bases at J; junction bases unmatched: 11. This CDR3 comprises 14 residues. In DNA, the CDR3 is TGTGCCAGCAGGAATAACAGGGGGACGGAAGAGCAGTACTTC. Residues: CASRNNRGTEEQYF.

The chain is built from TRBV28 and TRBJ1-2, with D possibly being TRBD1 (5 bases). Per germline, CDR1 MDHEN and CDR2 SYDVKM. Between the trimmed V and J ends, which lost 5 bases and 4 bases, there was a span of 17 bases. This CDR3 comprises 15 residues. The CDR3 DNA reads TGTGCCAGCAGTGTCCCCCTAGGGGTCGGCTATGGCTACACCTTC. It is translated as CASSVPLGVGYGYTF.

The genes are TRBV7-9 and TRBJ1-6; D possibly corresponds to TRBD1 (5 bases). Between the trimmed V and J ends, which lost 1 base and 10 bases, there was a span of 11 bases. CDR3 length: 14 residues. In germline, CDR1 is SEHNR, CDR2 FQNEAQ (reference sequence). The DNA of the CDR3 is TGTGCCAGCAGCTTAGGGGGCCGCTTATCACCCCTCCACTTT. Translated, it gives CASSLGGRLSPLHF. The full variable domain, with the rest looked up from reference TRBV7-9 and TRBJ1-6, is DTGVSQNPRHKITKRGQNVTFRCDPISEHNRLYWYRQTLGQGPEFLTYFQNEAQLEKSRLLSDRFSAERPKGSFSTLEIQRTEQGDSAMYLCASSLGGRLSPLHFGNGTRLTVT.

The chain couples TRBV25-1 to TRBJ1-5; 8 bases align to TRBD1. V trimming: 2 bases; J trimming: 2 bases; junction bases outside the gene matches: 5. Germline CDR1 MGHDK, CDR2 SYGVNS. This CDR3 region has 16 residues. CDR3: CASSEGQGLGNQPQHF. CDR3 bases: TGTGCCAGCAGTGAAGGACAGGGTCTTGGCAATCAGCCCCAGCATTTT.

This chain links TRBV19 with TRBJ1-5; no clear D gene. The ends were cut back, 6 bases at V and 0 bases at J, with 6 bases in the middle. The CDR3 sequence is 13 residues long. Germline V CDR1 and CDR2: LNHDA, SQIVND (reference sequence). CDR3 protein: CASSQISNQPQHF. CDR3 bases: TGTGCCAGTAGCCAGATTAGCAATCAGCCCCAGCATTTT. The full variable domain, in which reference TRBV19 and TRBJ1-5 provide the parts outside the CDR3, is DGGITQSPKYLFRKEGQNVTLSCEQNLNHDAMYWYRQDPGQGLRLIYYSQIVNDFQKGDIAEGYSVSREKKESFPLTVTSAQKNPTAFYLCASSQISNQPQHFGDGTRLSIL.